This T cell receptor beta chain was sequenced for a study of blood T cell repertoires in COVID-19. Profiling relied on immunoSEQ multiplex PCR, and the TCRdb table lists in-frame clones only, not all of them. The data contain 170,000 or so clones, about 88% of them singletons. Sequencing used peripheral blood. The receptor's source is a man between 40 and 49 years old with active or convalescent COVID-19.

CDR3 in amino acids: CASSLGGGYGYTF. As DNA, the CDR3 is TGTGCCAGCAGTTTAGGGGGAGGCTATGGCTACACCTTC. V usage is TRBV12-3 or TRBV12-4 and J usage is TRBJ1-2; D is unresolved. This CDR3 region has 13 residues. Trimming cost V 1 base and J 4 bases, with 7 bases left between them.